This T cell receptor beta chain was found in a study of T cells in Graves' hyperthyroidism and ophthalmopathy. Template material for amplifying TCR beta CDR3 regions consisted of RNA transcripts. Primed by the HTBI set, a first-round RT-PCR was run on the TCR CDR3. Using its own MiXCR run on the multiplex PCR reads, TCRdb lists one record per CDR3 protein. The sample carries about 700,000 distinct CDR3 sequences, 14% recorded once. This clonotype was seen a handful of times. Specimen: blood. This TCR came from a woman aged 18-30 years with Graves' hyperthyroidism.

The CDR3 nucleotides read TGTGCCAGCAGTTTAAGGAGAATGAACACTGAAGCTTTCTTT. It yields the protein CASSLRRMNTEAFF. The chain recombines TRBV12-3 or TRBV12-4 with TRBJ1-1; D unresolved. This CDR3 has 14 amino acids. The V gene lost 2 bases and the J gene lost 0 bases, with 7 bases spanning the gap.